This T cell receptor beta chain emerged from a study of shared clonotypes between healthy human individuals. TCRdb's table, derived via immunoSEQ multiplex PCR, lists solely in-frame clones and lacks some. The sample yields about 1,500,000 clones, over 95% seen once. Germline assignment: CDR1 SGHRS and CDR2 YFSETQ. The length of the CDR3 is 12 residues. Trimming cost V 2 bases and J 1 base, with 2 bases left between them. On this clone: The sample carries other DNA sequences with the same CDR3.

The receptor was isolated from a young man in good health. The rearrangement uses TRBV5-1 and TRBJ2-3; no firm D call. Sequenced input: naive CD4+ T cells sorted from blood. Subset indicated: CD45RA+ positively selected. The CDR3 DNA follows: TGCGCCAGCAGCTTTGGCACAGATACGCAGTATTTT. Translating gives CASSFGTDTQYF.